This T cell receptor beta chain stems from a study of blood T cell repertoires in COVID-19. The CDR3 runs 12 residues. The germline V gene encodes CDR1 MDHEN and CDR2 SYDVKM. The germline V and J ends were trimmed by 3 bases and 6 bases, with 9 bases remaining between them. As processed by the authors: Nucleated cell counts were estimated from reference gene primer amplification. TCRdb keeps only in-frame clones here, not all; method: immunoSEQ multiplex PCR. That table gives V, J and clone size, and the DNA gave D and trimming. This sample has some 41,000 clones, with approximately 86% found just once.

V is TRBV28 and J is TRBJ2-7; possible D gene TRBD1, 5 bases. Sample: peripheral blood. The TCR originated in a woman of 80 years or more with active COVID-19. Here the CDR3 DNA reads TGTGCCAGCAGTTTTTACCAGGGCGAGCAGTACTTC. Amino acid sequence: CASSFYQGEQYF.